Shown below are 25 T cell receptor beta chains from a single sample sequenced in a study of a mutant IDH1 vaccine in newly diagnosed glioma. The time point denotes: week 35, safety follow-up. All doses held 300 ug of mutant IDH1 20-mer peptide, with topical imiquimod. No antigens are known for them. TCRdb's table, derived via immunoSEQ multiplex PCR, lists solely in-frame clones and lacks some. The repertoire holds more than 55,000 clones, with around 80% as singletons. Sample: PBMCs, taken from a glioma patient whose treatment included an IDH1 peptide vaccine. Receptors originate from a man under 40 with glioma.

Of note for this clone: In the same sample, other DNA sequences code for this CDR3. The chain is built from TRBV18 and TRBJ2-3, with no clear D. Germline V gene data show CDR1 as KGHSH and CDR2 as LQKENI. V gave up 3 bases and J gave up 0 bases, with 4 bases separating them. The CDR3 has 13 residues. CDR3 DNA: TGTGCCAGCTCACCCCCGAGCACAGATACGCAGTATTTT. Translated: CASSPPSTDTQYF.

V and J are TRBV4-1 and TRBJ2-1; D gene ambiguous. CDR1 is MGHRA, CDR2 YSYEKL, per germline. The CDR3 extends over 12 amino acids. The V and J ends lost 0 bases and 4 bases respectively, with 1 base between them. The CDR3 here is CASSQDYNEQFF. The CDR3, as DNA: TGCGCCAGCAGCCAAGATTACAATGAGCAGTTCTTC.

A single count supports this clone. This chain connects TRBV6-1 to TRBJ1-6, with 11 bases that match TRBD1. The CDR3 consists of 15 residues. V lost 4 bases, J lost 10 bases, and 6 bases stayed unmatched. The germline CDR1 and CDR2 sequences are MNHNS and SASEGT. CDR3 nucleotides: TGTGCCAGCAGTGCCCCCGGGACAGGGGGATCACCCCTCCACTTT. Its translation is CASSAPGTGGSPLHF.

J is TRBJ1-2 and V is TRBV7-9; D call uncertain. This CDR3 spans 11 amino acids. Trimming took 7 bases from V and 2 from J, leaving 5 bases between them. From germline, CDR1 is SEHNR and CDR2 FQNEAQ (reference sequence). CDR3: CASIANYGYTF. The CDR3 coding sequence is TGTGCCAGCATCGCCAACTATGGCTACACCTTC.

The V gene is TRBV28, the J gene TRBJ2-6, with D perhaps being TRBD1 or TRBD2 (5 bases each). Germline CDR1 reads MDHEN; CDR2 reads SYDVKM. Between the trimmed V and J ends, which lost 3 bases and 4 bases, there was a span of 19 bases. The CDR3 is 18 residues long. Here the CDR3 DNA reads TGTGCCAGCAGTTTTGAGGGACGGGGATTAGGAGGGGCCAACGTCCTGACTTTC. Amino acids: CASSFEGRGLGGANVLTF.

The chain recombines TRBV7-9 with TRBJ2-7; 9 bases line up with TRBD1. CDR1 and CDR2 from the germline V gene are SEHNR and FQNEAQ (reference sequence). This CDR3 has 12 amino acids. J gave up 6 bases and V 4 bases, and 1 base lay outside the gene matches. The CDR3 nucleotides read TGTGCCAGCAGCTCGGACAGGGGCGAGCAGTACTTC. This gives the protein CASSSDRGEQYF. Looking up the rest from reference TRBV7-9 and TRBJ2-7 gives the full variable domain: DTGVSQNPRHKITKRGQNVTFRCDPISEHNRLYWYRQTLGQGPEFLTYFQNEAQLEKSRLLSDRFSAERPKGSFSTLEIQRTEQGDSAMYLCASSSDRGEQYFGPGTRLTVT.

The chain's CDR3 is CASSLAERGASYNEQFF. The CDR3 coding sequence is TGCGCCAGCAGCTTGGCAGAGCGGGGGGCCTCCTACAATGAGCAGTTCTTC. The genes are TRBV5-1 and TRBJ2-1; 9 bases agree with TRBD2. CDR3 length: 17 amino acids. Germline V gives CDR1 SGHRS, CDR2 YFSETQ. Trimming at V came to 0 bases and at J to 0 bases, leaving 4 bases not matched to a gene.

The chain employs TRBV7-2 and TRBJ2-5; no firm D call. Germline lookup yields CDR1 SGHTA and CDR2 FQGNSA. This CDR3 region has 13 residues. Trimming stripped 6 bases from V and 5 bases from J, with 13 bases between. CDR3 protein: CASSPNYAETQYF. In DNA, the CDR3 is TGTGCCAGCAGTCCAAACTATGCGGAGACCCAGTACTTC.

J is TRBJ1-2 and V is TRBV10-2, with 7 bases fitting TRBD1. The CDR3 is made up of 14 amino acids. After removal of 3 bases from V and 4 bases from J, the junction contained 5 bases not matched to a gene. Germline assignment: CDR1 WSHSY and CDR2 SAAADI. CDR3 amino acids: CASSDTGASYGYTF. CDR3 DNA sequence: TGCGCCAGCAGTGATACAGGGGCGAGCTATGGCTACACCTTC.

The chain is built from TRBV19 and TRBJ1-6, with D uncertain. CDR1 LNHDA and CDR2 SQIVND come from the germline V gene (reference sequence). The CDR3 runs 14 residues. Trimming left V 3 bases short and J 14 bases short, with 17 bases between. The CDR3 region is CASSIIGGGWALHF. The CDR3 coding sequence is TGTGCCAGTAGTATCATAGGAGGCGGTTGGGCCCTCCACTTT.

The chain links TRBV5-6 to TRBJ2-7; D is possibly TRBD2 (7 bases). Germline loops: CDR1 SGHDT, CDR2 YYEEEE. The length of the CDR3 is 16 residues. V lost 4 bases to trimming and J lost 2 bases, with 19 bases between them. CDR3 protein: CASSGGLQGSPYEQYF. The CDR3 region has the DNA TGTGCCAGCAGCGGGGGACTACAGGGAAGCCCCTACGAGCAGTACTTC.

This clone has only one observation. The rearrangement uses TRBV18 and TRBJ2-5; D possibly corresponds to TRBD2 (6 bases). V shed 3 bases and J shed 2 bases, with 10 bases lying between them. The CDR3 extends over 14 amino acids. The germline gives CDR1 KGHSH, CDR2 LQKENI. The CDR3: CASSPAGRQETQYF. The DNA for the CDR3 is TGTGCCAGCTCACCTGCCGGGAGACAAGAGACCCAGTACTTC.

The rearrangement joins TRBV7-7 to TRBJ1-4; D not resolved. V lost 5 bases, J lost 8 bases, and 12 bases lay in between. CDR1 SSHAT and CDR2 FNYEAQ come from the germline V gene (reference sequence). The CDR3 runs 13 residues. The CDR3 region has the DNA TGTGCCAGCAGCCCAGGAAGTTCGGAAAAACTGTTTTTT. Encoded protein: CASSPGSSEKLFF.

The rearrangement uses TRBV5-1 and TRBJ2-5; TRBD1 is a possible D gene (5 bases). The CDR3 is 14 amino acids. Trimming stripped 2 bases from V and 2 bases from J, with 10 bases between. Germline CDR1 reads SGHRS; CDR2 reads YFSETQ. The DNA for the CDR3 is TGCGCCAGCAGCTTAATCCCAGGGCAAGAGACCCAGTACTTC. Its protein is CASSLIPGQETQYF.

This clone has only one observation. The chain is built from TRBV6-6 and TRBJ2-1, with no clear D. Germline V CDR1 and CDR2: MNHNY, SVGAGI (reference sequence). CDR3 length equals 12 residues. The V end lost 4 bases, the J end lost 16 bases, and 17 bases lay between the germline ends. The CDR3 region has the DNA TGTGCCAGCAGTTCGCCGGGCTACGAGCGATTCTTC. It yields the protein CASSSPGYERFF.

The chain carries TRBV19 and TRBJ1-1; D remains unclear. Per the germline V gene, CDR1 is LNHDA and CDR2 is SQIVND (reference sequence). Trimming removed 0 bases at V and 1 base at J, with 12 bases between. This CDR3 spans 16 amino acids. The CDR3, as DNA: TGTGCCAGTAGTATAGATCACCAGACACCGAACACTGAAGCTTTCTTT. Translated: CASSIDHQTPNTEAFF.

The rearrangement links TRBV5-1 to TRBJ2-7; D not certain. The germline CDR1 and CDR2 sequences are SGHRS and YFSETQ. The length of the CDR3 is 13 residues. The V end was cut by 2 bases, the J end by 5 bases, with 11 bases between. This chain's CDR3 is CASSFGTGDEQYF. The DNA for the CDR3 is TGCGCCAGCAGCTTTGGTACGGGCGACGAGCAGTACTTC.

This chain connects TRBV6-1 to TRBJ2-7; 10 bases match TRBD1. This CDR3 has 15 residues. After removal of 8 bases from V and 0 bases from J, the junction contained 7 bases not matched to a gene. Germline V gene lookup returns CDR1 MNHNS and CDR2 SASEGT. CDR3 residues: CASGDRGTASYEQYF. The DNA of the CDR3 is TGTGCCAGCGGGGACAGGGGTACGGCCTCCTACGAGCAGTACTTC.

This chain uses TRBV19 with TRBJ2-3, with 8 nucleotides matching TRBD2. The CDR3 is 17 residues long. With 4 bases clipped from V and 3 bases from J, the junction kept 12 bases outside the gene matches. The germline gives CDR1 LNHDA, CDR2 SQIVND (reference sequence). CDR3 in amino acids: CASSKRPGLGFTDTQYF. DNA of the CDR3: TGTGCCAGTAGTAAACGCCCGGGACTAGGGTTTACAGATACGCAGTATTTT.

The rearrangement joins TRBV19 to TRBJ2-7; 11 nucleotides align to TRBD2. The V segment lost 5 bases and the J segment 3 bases; nucleotides outside the gene matches: 9. The V gene's germline CDR1 is LNHDA and CDR2 SQIVND (reference sequence). CDR3 length: 16 residues. This chain's CDR3 is CASSPTSSGGHYEQYF. The CDR3 nucleotides read TGTGCCAGTAGTCCCACATCTAGCGGGGGGCACTACGAGCAGTACTTC.

As concerns this clone: The same CDR3 arises from other DNA sequences in this sample as well. The V gene is TRBV5-1, the J gene TRBJ2-7; 7 bases fit TRBD2. J was trimmed by 4 bases and V by 4 bases; bases with no gene match: 8. CDR3 length equals 14 residues. Germline lookup yields CDR1 SGHRS and CDR2 YFSETQ. The CDR3 reads CASSPGTNSYEQYF. The CDR3 nucleotides read TGCGCCAGCAGCCCCGGGACTAACTCATACGAGCAGTACTTC.

This clone showed up just a few times. The V gene is TRBV6-4, the J gene TRBJ1-1, with D possibly matching TRBD1 (5 bases). CDR1 MRHNA and CDR2 SNTAGT come from the germline V gene. CDR3 size: 14 residues. Trimming cost V 2 bases and J 4 bases, with 11 bases left between them. This CDR3 is CASSDKGLRTEAFF. CDR3 bases: TGTGCCAGCAGTGACAAGGGGCTCCGCACTGAAGCTTTCTTT.

The DNA of the CDR3 is TGCGCCAGCACCGCCCCGAAAGGAGGTTACGAGCAGTACTTC. It codes for CASTAPKGGYEQYF. The J gene is TRBJ2-5, the V gene TRBV10-2; perhaps TRBD2 as D (5 bases). The DNA matches TRBJ2-7 better at its end, which makes the J call doubtful. Germline lookup yields CDR1 WSHSY and CDR2 SAAADI. The CDR3 sequence is 14 residues long.

J is TRBJ2-7 and V is TRBV30, with D uncertain. The CDR3 spans 14 residues. V was shortened by 0 bases and J by 2 bases, with 11 bases between the two germline ends. Germline loops: CDR1 GTSNPN, CDR2 SVGIG (reference sequence). The CDR3 sequence is CAWSVNWLAYEQYF. CDR3 coding DNA: TGTGCCTGGAGTGTAAATTGGTTGGCCTACGAGCAGTACTTC.

The V gene is TRBV2, the J gene TRBJ2-5; TRBD2 aligns across 14 bases. Losses at the gene ends were 2 bases for V and 7 bases for J; bases not matched to a gene: 9. The CDR3 is 17 residues long. Germline V gene lookup returns CDR1 SNHLY and CDR2 FYNNEI. In DNA form, the CDR3 reads TGTGCCAGCAGTGAACCGTCGGGACTAGCGGGGGTCGGGACCCAGTACTTC. Translation: CASSEPSGLAGVGTQYF.